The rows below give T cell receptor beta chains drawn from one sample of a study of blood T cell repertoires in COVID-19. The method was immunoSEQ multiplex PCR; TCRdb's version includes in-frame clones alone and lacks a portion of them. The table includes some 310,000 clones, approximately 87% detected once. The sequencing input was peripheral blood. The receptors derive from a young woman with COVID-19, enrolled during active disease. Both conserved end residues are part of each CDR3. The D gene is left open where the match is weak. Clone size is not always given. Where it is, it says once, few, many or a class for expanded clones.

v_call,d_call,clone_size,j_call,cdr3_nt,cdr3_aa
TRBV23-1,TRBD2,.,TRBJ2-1,TGCGCCAGCCTGCGGACCCTAGCGGGAGGGCCGAGGAATGAGCAGTTCTTC,CASLRTLAGGPRNEQFF
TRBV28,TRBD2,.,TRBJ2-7,TGTGCCAGCAGAACATGGGGGGGGAGCTCCTACGAGCAGTACTTC,CASRTWGGSSYEQYF
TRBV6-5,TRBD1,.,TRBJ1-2,TGTGCCAGCAGTTACCGGGACAGGGGAAACTATGGCTACACCTTC,CASSYRDRGNYGYTF
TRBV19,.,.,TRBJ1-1,TGTGCCAGTAGTGGGGCCCTTCAAACTGAAGCTTTCTTT,CASSGALQTEAFF
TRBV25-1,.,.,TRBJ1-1,TGTGCCAGCAGCCTCAGCGGGGTAATCATCACTGAAGCTTTCTTT,CASSLSGVIITEAFF
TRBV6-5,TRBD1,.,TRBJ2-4,TGTGCCAGCAGTTCAGCAGGGGGTTACATTCAGTACTTC,CASSSAGGYIQYF
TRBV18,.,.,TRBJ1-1,TGTGCCAGCTCACCAATCGGGGAAGCGTACACTGAAGCTTTCTTT,CASSPIGEAYTEAFF
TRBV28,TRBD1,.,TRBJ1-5,TGTGCCAGCAGTCGATGGACAGGTGGGATTCAGCCCCAGCATTTT,CASSRWTGGIQPQHF
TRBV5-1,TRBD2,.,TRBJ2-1,TGCGCCAGCAGCTCGGACTCCCAGCGGGGTGAGCAGTTCTTC,CASSSDSQRGEQFF
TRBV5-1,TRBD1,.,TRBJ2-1,TGCGCCAGCAGCTTGGGACAGGGGCTCGACAATGAGCAGTTCTTC,CASSLGQGLDNEQFF
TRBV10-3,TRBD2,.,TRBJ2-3,TGTGCCATCCGGACTAGCTTCCCAGATACGCAGTATTTT,CAIRTSFPDTQYF
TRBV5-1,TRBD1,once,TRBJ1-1,TGCGCCAGCAGCGCCGGGACAGGGAGGGCTGAAGCTTTCTTT,CASSAGTGRAEAFF
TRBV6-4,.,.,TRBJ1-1,TGTGCCAGCAGTGACTCATTTCGGGTTTCCACTGAAGCTTTCTTT,CASSDSFRVSTEAFF
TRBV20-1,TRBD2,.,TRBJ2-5,TGCAGTGCTCGTGGGACTAGCGGGAGGGCCAGGGGAGAGACCCAGTACTTC,CSARGTSGRARGETQYF
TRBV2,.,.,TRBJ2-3,TGTGCCAGCAGCCGACTCGGACTTGGCACAGATACGCAGTATTTT,CASSRLGLGTDTQYF
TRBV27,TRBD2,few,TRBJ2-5,TGTGCCAGCAGTTTTGGGACTAGGCGAGAGACCCAGTACTTC,CASSFGTRRETQYF
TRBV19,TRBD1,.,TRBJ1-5,TGTGCCAGTACCGGACAGGGTAGCAATCAGCCCCAGCATTTT,CASTGQGSNQPQHF
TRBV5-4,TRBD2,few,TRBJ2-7,TGTGCCAGCAGCTTGGCGCTAGCGGGAAGGAACTACGAGCAGTACTTC,CASSLALAGRNYEQYF
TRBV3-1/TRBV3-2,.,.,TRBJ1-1,TGTGCCAGCAGCCAGAACAGTATAGGAGCTTTCTTT,CASSQNSIGAFF
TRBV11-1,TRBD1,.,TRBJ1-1,TGTGCCAGCAGCTTAGCGAAGGGACAGGGTCGAGTGAACACTGAAGCTTTCTTT,CASSLAKGQGRVNTEAFF
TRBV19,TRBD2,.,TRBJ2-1,TGTGCCAGTAGTATCTTCGCGGGAGGCATCAATGAGCAGTTCTTC,CASSIFAGGINEQFF
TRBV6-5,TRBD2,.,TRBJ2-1,TGTGCCAGCAGTTTAGGGGACTACAAGACCTATGAGCAGTTCTTC,CASSLGDYKTYEQFF
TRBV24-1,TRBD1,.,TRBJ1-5,TGTGCCACCTGCGGGGTTGGGACAGGGGACAGGAGTCAGCCCCAGCATTTT,CATCGVGTGDRSQPQHF
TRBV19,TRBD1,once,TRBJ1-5,TGTGCCAGTAGTGTAACAGGGGTGAATCAGCCCCAGCATTTT,CASSVTGVNQPQHF
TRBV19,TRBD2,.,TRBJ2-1,TGTGCCAGTAGTACCCCTACTAGCGGGGACTACAATGAGCAGTTCTTC,CASSTPTSGDYNEQFF
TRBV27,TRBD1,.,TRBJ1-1,TGTGCCAGCAGTCCGATGACAGGGCCCGCTTTCTTT,CASSPMTGPAFF
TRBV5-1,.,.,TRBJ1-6,TGCGCCAGCAGCTTGGGTCTTCGGGGATACCATAATTCACCCCTCCACTTT,CASSLGLRGYHNSPLHF
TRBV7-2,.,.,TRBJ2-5,TGTGCCAGCAGCTTAGGTAACAGTTACCAAGAGACCCAGTACTTC,CASSLGNSYQETQYF
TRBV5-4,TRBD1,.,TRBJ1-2,TGTGCCAGCAGCTTACAGGGGGTCTATGGCTACACCTTC,CASSLQGVYGYTF
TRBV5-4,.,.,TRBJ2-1,TGTGCCAGCAGCTTGGCGCGAAATGAGCAGTTCTTC,CASSLARNEQFF
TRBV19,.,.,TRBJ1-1,TGTGCCAGTAGTATATATCAGGTTTCTGGCACTGAAGCTTTCTTT,CASSIYQVSGTEAFF
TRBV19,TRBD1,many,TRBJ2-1,TGTGCCAGTAGTGCCCCCGGGACAGGGGGTCTCAATGAGCAGTTCTTC,CASSAPGTGGLNEQFF
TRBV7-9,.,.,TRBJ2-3,TGTGCCAGCAGCTTCTCCTCTACAGGCACGGGCACAGATACGCAGTATTTT,CASSFSSTGTGTDTQYF
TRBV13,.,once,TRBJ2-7,TGTGCCAGCAGCTCCCCCTACTCCTACGAGCAGTACTTC,CASSSPYSYEQYF
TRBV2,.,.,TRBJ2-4,TGTGCCAGCAGCGAAGGGGGGGGGCCCGACTTC,CASSEGGGPDF
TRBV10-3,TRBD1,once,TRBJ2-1,TGTGCCATCAGTGAAGGGGACAGCGTTACCAATGAGCAGTTCTTC,CAISEGDSVTNEQFF
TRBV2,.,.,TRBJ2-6,TGTGCCAGCACAAAACTTGAGGTCGCTGGGGCCAACGTCCTGACTTTC,CASTKLEVAGANVLTF
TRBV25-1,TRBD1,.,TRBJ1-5,TGTGCCAGCAGTGAATCAAGGACAGGGGGCGCTCAGCCCCAGCATTTT,CASSESRTGGAQPQHF
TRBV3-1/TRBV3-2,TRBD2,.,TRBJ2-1,TGTGCCAGCACCACTCTAGCGGGAGGGCCGGGGAATGAGCAGTTCTTC,CASTTLAGGPGNEQFF
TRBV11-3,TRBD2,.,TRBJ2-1,TGTGCCAGCAGCTTAAGGACTAGCGGGAGGAATGAGCAGTTCTTC,CASSLRTSGRNEQFF
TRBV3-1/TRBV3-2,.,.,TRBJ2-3,TGTGCCAGCAGCCTAGCGGCCGGCACAGATACGCAGTATTTT,CASSLAAGTDTQYF
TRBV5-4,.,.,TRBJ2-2,TGTGCCAGCAGCTTGGCCCAAGGGGGCACCGGGGAGCTGTTTTTT,CASSLAQGGTGELFF
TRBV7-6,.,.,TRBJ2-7,TGTGCCAGCAGCTCTCCGGGACTTAAAGGCGCCTACGAGCAGTACTTC,CASSSPGLKGAYEQYF
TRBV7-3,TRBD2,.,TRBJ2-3,TGTGCCAGCTCCACTAGCGGGAGCACAGATACGCAGTATTTT,CASSTSGSTDTQYF
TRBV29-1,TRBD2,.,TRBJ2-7,TGCAGCGTCGAGTCGGGACTAGCGGGAGACGAGCAGTACTTC,CSVESGLAGDEQYF
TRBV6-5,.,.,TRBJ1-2,TGTGCCAGCCTGTCAACGGCAGGGAAGGACGGCTACACCTTC,CASLSTAGKDGYTF
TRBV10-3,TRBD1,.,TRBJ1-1,TGTGCCATCAGGGCTGGACAGGGGGGAACTGAAGCTTTCTTT,CAIRAGQGGTEAFF
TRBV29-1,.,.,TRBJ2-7,TGCAGCGTTGTCGAGGGCGGATCCTCCTACGAGCAGTACTTC,CSVVEGGSSYEQYF
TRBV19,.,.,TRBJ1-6,TGTGCCAGTAGTACGCAAGGCCCCAGGGCCGGGAATTCACCCCTCCACTTT,CASSTQGPRAGNSPLHF
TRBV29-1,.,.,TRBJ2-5,TGCAGCGTTGTTGTGACGGGGGAGACCCAGTACTTC,CSVVVTGETQYF
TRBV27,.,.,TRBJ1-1,TGTGCCAGCAGTTTACAGGGTTGGGGAACTGAAGCTTTCTTT,CASSLQGWGTEAFF
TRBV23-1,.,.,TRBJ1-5,TGCGCCAGCAGTCACAGGGAAGTCAATCAGCCCCAGCATTTT,CASSHREVNQPQHF
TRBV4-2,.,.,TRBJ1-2,TGTGCCAGCAGCCAAGATCATAGGAGTGGCTACACCTTC,CASSQDHRSGYTF
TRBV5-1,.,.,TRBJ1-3,TGCGCCAGCAGTACGGACAGCTCCTCCTCTGGAAACACCATATATTTT,CASSTDSSSSGNTIYF
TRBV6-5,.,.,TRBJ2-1,TGTGCCAGCAGTTACCTAGGTGACAATGAGCAGTTCTTC,CASSYLGDNEQFF
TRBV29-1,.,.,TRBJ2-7,TGCAGCGTTGAAGATCTTAGCGAGCAGTACTTC,CSVEDLSEQYF
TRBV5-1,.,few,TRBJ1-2,TGCGCCAGCAGCTCGGGGACTCCTCCGTTCTCCTATGGCTACACCTTC,CASSSGTPPFSYGYTF
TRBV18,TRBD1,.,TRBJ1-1,TGTGCCAGCTCACCATCAGCTGGCGGCCAGGGGGCGCAGTCTGGAGCTTTCTTT,CASSPSAGGQGAQSGAFF
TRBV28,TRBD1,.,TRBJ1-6,TGTGCCAGCAGAGGACAGGACTCCTATAATTCACCCCTCCACTTT,CASRGQDSYNSPLHF